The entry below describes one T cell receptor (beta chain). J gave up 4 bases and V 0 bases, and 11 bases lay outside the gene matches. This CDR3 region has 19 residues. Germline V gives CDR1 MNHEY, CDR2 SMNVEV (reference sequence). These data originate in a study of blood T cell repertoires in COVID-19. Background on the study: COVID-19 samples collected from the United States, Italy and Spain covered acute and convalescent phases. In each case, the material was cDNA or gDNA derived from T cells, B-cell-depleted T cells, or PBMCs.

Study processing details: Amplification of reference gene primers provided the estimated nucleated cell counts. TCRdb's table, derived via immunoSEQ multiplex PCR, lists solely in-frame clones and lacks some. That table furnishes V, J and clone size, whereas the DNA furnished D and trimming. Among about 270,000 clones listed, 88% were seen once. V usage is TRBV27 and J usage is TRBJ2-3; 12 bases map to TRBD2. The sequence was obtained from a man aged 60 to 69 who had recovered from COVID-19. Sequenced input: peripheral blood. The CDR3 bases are TGTGCCAGCAGTTTATCTCGTCCTAGCGGGGGGGCCAGGGCAGATACGCAGTATTTT. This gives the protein CASSLSRPSGGARADTQYF.